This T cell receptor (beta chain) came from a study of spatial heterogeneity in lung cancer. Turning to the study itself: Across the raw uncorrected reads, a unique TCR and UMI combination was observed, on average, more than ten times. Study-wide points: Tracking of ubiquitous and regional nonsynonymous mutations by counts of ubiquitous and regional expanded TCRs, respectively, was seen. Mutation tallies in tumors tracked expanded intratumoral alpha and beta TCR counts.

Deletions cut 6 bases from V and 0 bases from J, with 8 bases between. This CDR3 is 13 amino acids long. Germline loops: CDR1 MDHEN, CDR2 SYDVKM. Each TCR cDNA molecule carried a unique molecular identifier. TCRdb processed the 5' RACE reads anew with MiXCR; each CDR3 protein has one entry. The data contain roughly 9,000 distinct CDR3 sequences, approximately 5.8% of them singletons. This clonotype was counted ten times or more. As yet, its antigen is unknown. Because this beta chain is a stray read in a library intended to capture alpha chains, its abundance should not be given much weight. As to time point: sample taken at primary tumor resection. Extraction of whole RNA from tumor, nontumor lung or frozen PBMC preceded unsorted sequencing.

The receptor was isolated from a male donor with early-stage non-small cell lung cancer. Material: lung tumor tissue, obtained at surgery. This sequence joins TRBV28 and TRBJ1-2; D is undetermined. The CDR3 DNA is TGTGCCAGCAGCCCGGGAACTAACTATGGCTACACCTTC. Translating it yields CASSPGTNYGYTF.